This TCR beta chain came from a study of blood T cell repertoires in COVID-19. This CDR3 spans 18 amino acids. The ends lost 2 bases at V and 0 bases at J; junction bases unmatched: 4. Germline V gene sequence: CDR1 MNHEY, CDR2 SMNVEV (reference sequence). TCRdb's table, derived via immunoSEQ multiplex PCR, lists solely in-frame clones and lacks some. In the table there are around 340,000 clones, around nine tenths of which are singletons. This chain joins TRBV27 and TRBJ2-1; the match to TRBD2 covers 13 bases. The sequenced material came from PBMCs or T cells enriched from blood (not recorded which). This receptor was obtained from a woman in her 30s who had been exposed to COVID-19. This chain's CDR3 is CASSLRRTSGSSYNEQFF. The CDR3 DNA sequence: TGTGCCAGCAGTTTACGCCGGACTAGCGGGAGCTCCTACAATGAGCAGTTCTTC.